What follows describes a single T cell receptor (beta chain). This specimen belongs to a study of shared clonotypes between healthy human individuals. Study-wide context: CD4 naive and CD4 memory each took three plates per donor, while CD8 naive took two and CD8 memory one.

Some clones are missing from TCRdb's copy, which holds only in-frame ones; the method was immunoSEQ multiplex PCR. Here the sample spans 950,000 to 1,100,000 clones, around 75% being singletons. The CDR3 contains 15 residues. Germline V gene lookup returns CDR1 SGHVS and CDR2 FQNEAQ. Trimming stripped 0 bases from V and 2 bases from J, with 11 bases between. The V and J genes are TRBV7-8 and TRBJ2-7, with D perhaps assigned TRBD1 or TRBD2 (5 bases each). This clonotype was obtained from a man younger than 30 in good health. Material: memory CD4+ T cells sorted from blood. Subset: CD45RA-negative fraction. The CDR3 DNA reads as TGTGCCAGCAGCTTAGCAGGGGCACTAGCCTACGAGCAGTACTTC. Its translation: CASSLAGALAYEQYF.